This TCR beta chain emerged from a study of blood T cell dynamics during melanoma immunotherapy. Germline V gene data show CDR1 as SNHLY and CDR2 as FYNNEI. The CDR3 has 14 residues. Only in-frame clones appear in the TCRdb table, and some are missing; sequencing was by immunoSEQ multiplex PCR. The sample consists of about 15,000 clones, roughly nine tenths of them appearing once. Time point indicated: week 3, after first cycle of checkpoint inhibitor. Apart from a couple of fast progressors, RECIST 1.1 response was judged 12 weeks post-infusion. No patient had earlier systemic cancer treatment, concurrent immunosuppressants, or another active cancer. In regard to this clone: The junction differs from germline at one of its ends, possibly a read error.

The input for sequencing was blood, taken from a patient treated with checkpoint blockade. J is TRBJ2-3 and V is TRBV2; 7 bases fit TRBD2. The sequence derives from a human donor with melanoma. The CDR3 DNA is TGTGCCAGCAGTGATGTAGCGGGCACGGATACGCAGTATTTT. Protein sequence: CASSDVAGTDTQYF.